The sequence of this T cell receptor beta chain was determined in a study of cytomegalovirus exposure and HLA in healthy donors. Regarding the study as a whole: What a later analysis showed was that several of the most significant clusters appeared linked to common viral pathogens. In an earlier analysis, in some 500 donors, most V segments appeared productive either ~90% or ~30% of the time. The authors later linked a missense DCLRE1C variant to TCR beta V- and J-gene trimming.

Concerning this clone itself: The target antigen is unknown.

From germline, CDR1 is SGHVS and CDR2 FQNEAQ. V gave up 1 base and J gave up 6 bases, with 19 bases separating them. This CDR3 is built from 16 residues. PCR primers comprised 60 Vbeta and 13 Jbeta primers. TCRdb keeps only in-frame clones here, not all; method: immunoSEQ multiplex PCR. The sample lists over 150,000 clones; about 65% were seen once. The specimen was PBMCs. V is TRBV7-8 and J is TRBJ2-7; D perhaps matches TRBD1 (5 bases). This TCR derives from a woman aged 18-29 years in good health and CMV-seropositive. CDR3 sequence reads: CASSLESRVSPREQYF. The CDR3 DNA reads as TGTGCCAGCAGCTTAGAGTCCAGGGTATCCCCCCGCGAGCAGTACTTC. Drawing the rest from reference TRBV7-8 and TRBJ2-7, the complete variable domain is GAGVSQSPRYKVAKRGQDVALRCDPISGHVSLFWYQQALGQGPEFLTYFQNEAQLDKSGLPSDRFFAERPEGSVSTLKIQRTQQEDSAVYLCASSLESRVSPREQYFGPGTRLTVT.